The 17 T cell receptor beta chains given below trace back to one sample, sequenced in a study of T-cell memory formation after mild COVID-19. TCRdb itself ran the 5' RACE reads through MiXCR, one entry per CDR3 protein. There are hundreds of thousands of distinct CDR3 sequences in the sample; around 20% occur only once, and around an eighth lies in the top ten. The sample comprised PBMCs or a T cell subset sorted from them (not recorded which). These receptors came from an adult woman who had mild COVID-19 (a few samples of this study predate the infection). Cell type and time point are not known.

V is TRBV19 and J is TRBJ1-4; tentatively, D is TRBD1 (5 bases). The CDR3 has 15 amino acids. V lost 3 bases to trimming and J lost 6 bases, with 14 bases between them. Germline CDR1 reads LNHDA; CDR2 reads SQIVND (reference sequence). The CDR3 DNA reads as TGTGCCAGTAGTATCACGGGGCGACGAGATGAAAAACTGTTTTTT. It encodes CASSITGRRDEKLFF.

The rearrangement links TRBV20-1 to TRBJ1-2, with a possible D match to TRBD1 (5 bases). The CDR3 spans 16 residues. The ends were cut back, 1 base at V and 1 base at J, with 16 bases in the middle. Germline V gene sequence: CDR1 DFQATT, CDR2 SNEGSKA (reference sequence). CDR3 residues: CSARALWDRRNYGYTF. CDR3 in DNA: TGCAGTGCTAGAGCTTTATGGGACCGGCGTAACTATGGCTACACCTTC.

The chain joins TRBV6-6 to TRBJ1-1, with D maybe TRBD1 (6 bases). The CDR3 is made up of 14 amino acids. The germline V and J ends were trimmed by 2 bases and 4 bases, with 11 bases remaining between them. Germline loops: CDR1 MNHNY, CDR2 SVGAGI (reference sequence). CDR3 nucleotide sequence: TGTGCCAGCAGTTACGAGGGGGGGGGCACTGAAGCTTTCTTT. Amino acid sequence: CASSYEGGGTEAFF.

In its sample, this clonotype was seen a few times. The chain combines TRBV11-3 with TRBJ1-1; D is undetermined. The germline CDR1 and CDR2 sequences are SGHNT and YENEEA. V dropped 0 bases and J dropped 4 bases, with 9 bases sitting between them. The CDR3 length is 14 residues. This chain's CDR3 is CASSLDRRFTEAFF. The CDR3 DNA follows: TGTGCCAGCAGCTTAGATAGGCGGTTCACTGAAGCTTTCTTT. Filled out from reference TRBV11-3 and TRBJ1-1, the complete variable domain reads EAGVVQSPRYKIIEKKQPVAFWCNPISGHNTLYWYLQNLGQGPELLIRYENEEAVDDSQLPKDRFSAERLKGVDSTLKIQPAELGDSAVYLCASSLDRRFTEAFFGQGTRLTVV.

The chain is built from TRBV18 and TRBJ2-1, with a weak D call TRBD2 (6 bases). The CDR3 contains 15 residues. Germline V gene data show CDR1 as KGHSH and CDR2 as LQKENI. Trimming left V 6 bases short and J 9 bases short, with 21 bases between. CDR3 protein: CASSRLAEARAEQFF. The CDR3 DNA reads TGTGCCAGCTCGCGATTAGCGGAGGCGAGGGCTGAGCAGTTCTTC.

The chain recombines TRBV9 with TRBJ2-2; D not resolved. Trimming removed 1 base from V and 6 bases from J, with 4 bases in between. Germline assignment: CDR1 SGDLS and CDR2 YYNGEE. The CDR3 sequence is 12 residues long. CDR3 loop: CASSVFAGELFF. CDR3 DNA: TGTGCCAGCAGCGTATTCGCCGGGGAGCTGTTTTTT.

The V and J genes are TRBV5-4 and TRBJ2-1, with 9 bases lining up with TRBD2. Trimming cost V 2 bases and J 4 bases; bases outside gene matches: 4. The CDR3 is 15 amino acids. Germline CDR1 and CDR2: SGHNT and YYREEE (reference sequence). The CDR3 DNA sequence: TGTGCCAGCAGCTTCAGGACTAGCGTATACAATGAGCAGTTCTTC. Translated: CASSFRTSVYNEQFF. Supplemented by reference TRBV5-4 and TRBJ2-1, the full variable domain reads ETGVTQSPTHLIKTRGQQVTLRCSSQSGHNTVSWYQQALGQGPQFIFQYYREEENGRGNFPPRFSGLQFPNYSSELNVNALELDDSALYLCASSFRTSVYNEQFFGPGTRLTVL.

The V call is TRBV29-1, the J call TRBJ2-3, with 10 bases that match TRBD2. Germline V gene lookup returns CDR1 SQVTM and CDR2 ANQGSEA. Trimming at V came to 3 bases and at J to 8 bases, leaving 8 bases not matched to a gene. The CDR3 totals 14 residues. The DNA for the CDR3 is TGCAGCGTTGATGGGCCAGCGGGGGGGAGTACGCAGTATTTT. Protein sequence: CSVDGPAGGSTQYF.

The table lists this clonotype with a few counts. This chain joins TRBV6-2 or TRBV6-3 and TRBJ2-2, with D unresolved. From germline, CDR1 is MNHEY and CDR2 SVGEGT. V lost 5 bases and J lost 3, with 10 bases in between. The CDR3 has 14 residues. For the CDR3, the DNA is TGTGCCAGCAGTACCCAGGAACACACCGGGGAGCTGTTTTTT. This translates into CASSTQEHTGELFF.

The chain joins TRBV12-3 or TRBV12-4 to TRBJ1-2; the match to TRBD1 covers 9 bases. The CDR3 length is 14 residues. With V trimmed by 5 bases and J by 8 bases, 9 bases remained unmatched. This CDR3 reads CASSPRTGAGGYTF. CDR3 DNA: TGTGCCAGCAGTCCCCGGACAGGGGCTGGCGGCTACACCTTC.

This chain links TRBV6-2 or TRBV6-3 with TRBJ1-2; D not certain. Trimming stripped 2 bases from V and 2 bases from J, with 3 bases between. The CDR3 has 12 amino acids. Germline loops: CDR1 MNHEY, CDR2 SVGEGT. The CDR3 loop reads CASSYTNYGYTF. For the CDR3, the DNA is TGTGCCAGCAGTTACACCAACTATGGCTACACCTTC.

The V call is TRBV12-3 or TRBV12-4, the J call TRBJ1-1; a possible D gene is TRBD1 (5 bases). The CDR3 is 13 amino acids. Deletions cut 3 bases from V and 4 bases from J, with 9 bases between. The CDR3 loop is CASSFAGFTEAFF. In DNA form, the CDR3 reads TGTGCCAGCAGTTTCGCAGGGTTCACTGAAGCTTTCTTT.

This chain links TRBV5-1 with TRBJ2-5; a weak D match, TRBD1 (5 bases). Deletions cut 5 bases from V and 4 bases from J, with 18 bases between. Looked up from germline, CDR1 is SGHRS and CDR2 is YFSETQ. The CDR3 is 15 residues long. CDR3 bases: TGCGCCAGCAGTCTCGGGTCAGGGTCTGCAGAGACCCAGTACTTC. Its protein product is CASSLGSGSAETQYF.

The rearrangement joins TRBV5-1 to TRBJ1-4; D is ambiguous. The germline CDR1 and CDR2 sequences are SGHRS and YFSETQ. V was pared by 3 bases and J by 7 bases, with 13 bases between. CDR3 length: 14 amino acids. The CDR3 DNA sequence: TGCGCCAGCAGCTCCGGGGATATGGGTGAAAAACTGTTTTTT. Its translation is CASSSGDMGEKLFF. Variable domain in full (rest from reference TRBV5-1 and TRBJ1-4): KAGVTQTPRYLIKTRGQQVTLSCSPISGHRSVSWYQQTPGQGLQFLFEYFSETQRNKGNFPGRFSGRQFSNSRSEMNVSTLELGDSALYLCASSSGDMGEKLFFGSGTQLSVL.

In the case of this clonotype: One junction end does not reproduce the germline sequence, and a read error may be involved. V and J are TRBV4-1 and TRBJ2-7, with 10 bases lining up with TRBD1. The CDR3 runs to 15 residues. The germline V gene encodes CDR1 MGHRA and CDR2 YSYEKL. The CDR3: CDSSQGQGGAYEQYF. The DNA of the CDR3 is TGCGACAGCAGCCAAGGACAGGGGGGGGCCTACGAGCAGTACTTC.

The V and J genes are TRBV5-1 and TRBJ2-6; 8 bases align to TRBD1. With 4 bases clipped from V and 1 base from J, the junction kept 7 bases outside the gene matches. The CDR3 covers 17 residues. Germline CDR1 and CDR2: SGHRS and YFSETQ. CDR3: CASSPQQGVSGANVLTF. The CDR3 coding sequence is TGCGCCAGCAGCCCCCAACAGGGGGTGTCTGGGGCCAACGTCCTGACTTTC.

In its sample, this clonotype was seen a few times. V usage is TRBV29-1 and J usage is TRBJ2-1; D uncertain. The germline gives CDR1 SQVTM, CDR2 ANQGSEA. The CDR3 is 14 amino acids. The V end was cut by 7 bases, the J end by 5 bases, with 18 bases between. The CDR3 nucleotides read TGCAGCGCCGAGTGGTTAACACTGAACAATGAGCAGTTCTTC. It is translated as CSAEWLTLNNEQFF.